The 21 T cell receptor beta chains presented below share a single source sample, sequenced in a study of CXCR3-negative and CXCR3-positive naive CD8 T cells (dated by TCRdb to the late 2010s). The paper's findings and limits, for the study overall: TRB CDR3s from CXCR3-positive naive cells showed higher hydrophobicity (lower Kidera factor 4), lower energy, and higher strength and volume indices than CXCR3-negative naive cells.

No antigen has been assigned to these receptors. The run used a NextSeq 550. The Human TCR Profiling Kit (MiLaboratory) was used to prepare UMI-labeled 5' RACE TRB cDNA libraries. Through TCRdb reprocessing, the reads give one entry per CDR3 protein sequence; DNA is omitted. The sample table holds some 54,000 distinct CDR3 sequences. The ten biggest clones cover more than 0.5% of the sample. The sample was naive CXCR3+ CD8+ T cells from blood. The sample's cell subset or site label, decoded: CD45RO-CCR7+CD27+CD95- naive CD8+ T cells expressing CXCR3 (TNR3+). Every receptor here comes from a human donor in good health. Some clones in this sample may be carry-over from other donors' samples.

The V call is TRBV10-3, the J call TRBJ1-1. Germline CDR1 reads ENHRY; CDR2 reads SYGVKD. CDR3 size: 11 residues. The CDR3 protein is CAISEGTEAFF.

The rearrangement uses TRBV12-3 or TRBV12-4 and TRBJ2-5. The CDR3 is made up of 16 amino acids. CDR3 protein: CASSSISAFSLETQYF.

The rearrangement uses TRBV20-1 and TRBJ1-2; TCRdb returns TRBD1, unconfirmable since there is no DNA. Germline V gives CDR1 DFQATT, CDR2 SNEGSKA (reference sequence). The CDR3 is made up of 15 amino acids. CDR3 loop: CSAREPGQGARGYTF.

The rearrangement links TRBV7-9 to TRBJ2-7; lacking DNA, the TRBD1 call made by TCRdb goes unchecked. The germline gives CDR1 SEHNR, CDR2 FQNEAQ (reference sequence). This CDR3 contains 14 residues. The CDR3 reads CASSRDSNSYEQYF.

The chain employs TRBV2 and TRBJ1-1; TCRdb designates TRBD1, a call that cannot be tested without DNA. CDR3 length: 17 residues. From germline, CDR1 is SNHLY and CDR2 FYNNEI. The CDR3: CASSEARQGTSGTEAFF.

The chain's CDR3 is CASSSRVGNTDTQYF. This rearrangement joins TRBV7-9 to TRBJ2-3. Germline V CDR1 and CDR2: SEHNR, FQNEAQ (reference sequence). The CDR3 totals 15 residues.

The chain combines TRBV7-2 with TRBJ1-2; TCRdb designates TRBD1, a call that cannot be tested without DNA. This CDR3 has 14 residues. Germline lookup yields CDR1 SGHTA and CDR2 FQGNSA. The CDR3 spells CASSPPGVVYGYTF.

This chain uses TRBV28 with TRBJ1-2; TCRdb proposes TRBD1, but this gene call is untestable without DNA. The CDR3 contains 15 residues. Germline V gene sequence: CDR1 MDHEN, CDR2 SYDVKM. CDR3 residues: CASRWDRDLVYGYTF.

The CDR3 loop reads CASSPPASSYEQYF. The chain combines TRBV7-9 with TRBJ2-7; without DNA, the TCRdb call of TRBD2 cannot be checked. CDR3 length: 14 amino acids. Germline lookup yields CDR1 SEHNR and CDR2 FQNEAQ (reference sequence).

The chain joins TRBV28 to TRBJ2-5; no DNA is available, so the TRBD2 call from TCRdb remains unchecked. CDR3 size: 17 residues. In germline, CDR1 is MDHEN, CDR2 SYDVKM. CDR3 in amino acids: CASSWPSGGARQETQYF.

The chain uses TRBV7-3 and TRBJ2-1; TCRdb picks TRBD2, but there is no DNA to check that call. The CDR3 contains 16 residues. The germline gives CDR1 SGHTA, CDR2 FQGTGA. CDR3 loop: CASSLKAGGLYNEQFF.

The chain joins TRBV10-2 to TRBJ1-5; lacking DNA, the TRBD1 call made by TCRdb goes unchecked. Germline-derived CDR1 and CDR2 are WSHSY and SAAADI. The length of the CDR3 is 15 residues. CDR3 region: CASSPGSGGSQPQHF.

This chain links TRBV7-9 with TRBJ2-7. The CDR3 covers 17 residues. Germline-derived CDR1 and CDR2 are SEHNR and FQNEAQ (reference sequence). Here the CDR3 reads CASSLKGEVLMSYEQYF.

The chain combines TRBV15 with TRBJ1-2. The CDR3 is 11 residues long. Germline CDR1 reads LNHNV; CDR2 reads YYDKDF (reference sequence). The CDR3 sequence is CATSRLGGYTF.

J is TRBJ2-3 and V is TRBV27; TCRdb names TRBD2, which stays unverified in the absence of DNA. Germline CDR1 is MNHEY and CDR2 is SMNVEV (reference sequence). The CDR3 totals 16 residues. Here the CDR3 reads CASSNGAGATTDTQYF.

Judged by frequency, this clonotype is medium-sized (0.01 to 0.1%). The chain combines TRBV7-6 with TRBJ2-3; TCRdb selects TRBD1, and the lack of DNA leaves this call unchecked. The CDR3 contains 17 residues. Germline lookup yields CDR1 SGHVS and CDR2 FNYEAQ. The CDR3 is CASSPGTGNPLTDTQYF.

The genes are TRBV29-1 and TRBJ2-7; the TCRdb D gene call, TRBD1, has no DNA to confirm it. CDR3 size: 13 residues. Looked up from germline, CDR1 is SQVTM and CDR2 is ANQGSEA. Here the CDR3 reads CSVEGPMGYEQYF.

Its frequency marks this clonotype as medium-sized. The chain joins TRBV9 to TRBJ2-2; TCRdb names TRBD2, which stays unverified in the absence of DNA. CDR3 length equals 16 residues. The germline gives CDR1 SGDLS, CDR2 YYNGEE. CDR3 residues: CASSPPDWSNTGELFF.

J is TRBJ1-1 and V is TRBV5-1. Germline values: CDR1 SGHRS, CDR2 YFSETQ. There are 13 residues in the CDR3. The chain's CDR3 is CASSFDGNTEAFF.

The chain employs TRBV12-3 or TRBV12-4 and TRBJ2-5; TCRdb proposes TRBD2, but this gene call is untestable without DNA. The CDR3 length is 14 residues. CDR3 amino acids: CASSPGEGQETQYF.

The J gene is TRBJ2-2, the V gene TRBV28; the D call of TRBD1 rests on TCRdb alone, since no DNA is present to check it. There are 18 residues in the CDR3. Germline V gives CDR1 MDHEN, CDR2 SYDVKM. The CDR3 here is CASSQLYRDRINTGELFF.